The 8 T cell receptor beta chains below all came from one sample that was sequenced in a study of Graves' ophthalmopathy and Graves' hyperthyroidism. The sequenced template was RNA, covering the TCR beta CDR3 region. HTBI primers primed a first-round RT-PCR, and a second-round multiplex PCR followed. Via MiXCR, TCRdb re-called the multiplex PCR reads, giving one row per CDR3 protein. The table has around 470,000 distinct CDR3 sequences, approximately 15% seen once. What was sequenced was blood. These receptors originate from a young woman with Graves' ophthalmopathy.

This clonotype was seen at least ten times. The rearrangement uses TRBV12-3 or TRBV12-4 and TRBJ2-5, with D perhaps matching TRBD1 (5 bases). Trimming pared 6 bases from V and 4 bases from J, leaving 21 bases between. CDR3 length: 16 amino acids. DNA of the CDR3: TGTGCCAGCAGAAATCACGGAGCCAGGGTATTAGAGACCCAGTACTTC. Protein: CASRNHGARVLETQYF.

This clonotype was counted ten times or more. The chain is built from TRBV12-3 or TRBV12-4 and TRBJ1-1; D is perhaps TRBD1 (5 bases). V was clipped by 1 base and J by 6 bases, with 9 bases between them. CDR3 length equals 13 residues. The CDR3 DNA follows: TGTGCCAGCAGTTTAGTGGGGGGGTCTGAAGCTTTCTTT. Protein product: CASSLVGGSEAFF.

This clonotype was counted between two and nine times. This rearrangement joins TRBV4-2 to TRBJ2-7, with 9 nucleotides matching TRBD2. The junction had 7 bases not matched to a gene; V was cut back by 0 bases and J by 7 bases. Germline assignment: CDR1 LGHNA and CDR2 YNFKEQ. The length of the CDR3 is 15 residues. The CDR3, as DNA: TGTGCCAGCAGCCAAGACGGAGCGGGAGGAAGGGAGCAGTACTTC. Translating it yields CASSQDGAGGREQYF.

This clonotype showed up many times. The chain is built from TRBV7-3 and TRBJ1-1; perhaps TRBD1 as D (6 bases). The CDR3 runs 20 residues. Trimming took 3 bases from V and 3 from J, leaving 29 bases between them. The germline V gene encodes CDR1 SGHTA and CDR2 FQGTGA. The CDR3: CASSFPRVGGAPDPDTEAFF. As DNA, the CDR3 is TGTGCCAGCAGCTTTCCCCGGGTTGGGGGCGCCCCCGACCCCGACACTGAAGCTTTCTTT.

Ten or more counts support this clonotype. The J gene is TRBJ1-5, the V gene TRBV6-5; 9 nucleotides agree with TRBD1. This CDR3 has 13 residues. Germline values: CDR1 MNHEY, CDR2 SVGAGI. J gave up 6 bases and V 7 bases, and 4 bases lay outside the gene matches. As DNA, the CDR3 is TGTGCCAGCACAGGACAGGGGTTTCAGCCCCAGCATTTT. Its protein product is CASTGQGFQPQHF.

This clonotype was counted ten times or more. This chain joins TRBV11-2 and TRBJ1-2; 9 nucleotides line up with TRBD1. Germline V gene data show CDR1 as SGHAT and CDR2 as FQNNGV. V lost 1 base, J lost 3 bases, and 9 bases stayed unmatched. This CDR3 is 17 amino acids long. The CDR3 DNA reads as TGTGCCAGCAGCTTAGGGGGACAGGGAATATCCTACTATGGCTACACCTTC. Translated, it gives CASSLGGQGISYYGYTF.

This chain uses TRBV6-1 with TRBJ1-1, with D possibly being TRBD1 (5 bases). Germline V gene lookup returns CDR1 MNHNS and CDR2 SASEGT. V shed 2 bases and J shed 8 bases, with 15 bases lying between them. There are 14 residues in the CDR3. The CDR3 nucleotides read TGTGCCAGCAGTGAACGGGGGTTAAGGAGCGAAGCTTTCTTT. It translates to CASSERGLRSEAFF.

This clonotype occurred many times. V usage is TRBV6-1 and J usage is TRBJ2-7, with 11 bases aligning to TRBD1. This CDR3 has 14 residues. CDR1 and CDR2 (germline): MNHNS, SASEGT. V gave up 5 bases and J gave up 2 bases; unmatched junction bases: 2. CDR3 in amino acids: CASSRDRGAYEQYF. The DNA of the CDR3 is TGTGCCAGCAGTAGGGACAGGGGGGCCTACGAGCAGTACTTC.